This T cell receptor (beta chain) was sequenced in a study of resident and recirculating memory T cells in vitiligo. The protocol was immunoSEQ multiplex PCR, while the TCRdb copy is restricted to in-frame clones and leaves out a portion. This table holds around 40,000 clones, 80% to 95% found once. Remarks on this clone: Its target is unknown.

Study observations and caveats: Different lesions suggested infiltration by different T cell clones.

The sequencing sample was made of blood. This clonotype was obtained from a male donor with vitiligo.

The CDR3 region has the DNA TGTGCCAGCAGCCCCACTAGCGGGGCAGGCAATGAGCAGTTCTTC. Translated: CASSPTSGAGNEQFF. This chain joins TRBV9 and TRBJ2-1; 10 nucleotides line up with TRBD2. Germline V gene sequence: CDR1 SGDLS, CDR2 YYNGEE. The CDR3 covers 15 residues. V lost 4 bases and J lost 6; bases outside the gene matches: 7. The complete variable domain, with remaining parts taken from reference TRBV9 and TRBJ2-1, reads DSGVTQTPKHLITATGQRVTLRCSPRSGDLSVYWYQQSLDQGLQFLIQYYNGEERAKGNILERFSAQQFPDLHSELNLSSLELGDSALYFCASSPTSGAGNEQFFGPGTRLTVL.